The T cell receptor (beta chain) described here comes from a study of blood T cell repertoires in COVID-19. Study background: The samples span acute and convalescent COVID-19 from the United States, Italy and Spain. PBMCs, B-cell-depleted T cells, or T cells were the source of the cDNA or gDNA that made up the material.

Original methodology: Estimates of nucleated cell counts were drawn from the amplification of reference gene primers. The assay was immunoSEQ multiplex PCR, and TCRdb's table has in-frame clones only and misses some. V, J and clone size are taken as reported in that table, and D and trimming were inferred from the DNA itself. The sample shows over 25,000 clones, roughly nine tenths of them seen only once. Trimming at V came to 8 bases and at J to 2 bases, leaving 8 bases not matched to a gene. CDR1 and CDR2 from the germline V gene are LGHNT and FRNRAP. The CDR3 consists of 14 residues. This TCR was sampled from a man in his sixties or seventies with active or convalescent COVID-19. The chain carries TRBV12-5 and TRBJ2-5; 7 bases line up with TRBD1. The sequenced material came from peripheral blood. CDR3 DNA sequence: TGTGCTAGTACCCGGGACAGCCCGCAAGAGACCCAGTACTTC. Encoded protein: CASTRDSPQETQYF.